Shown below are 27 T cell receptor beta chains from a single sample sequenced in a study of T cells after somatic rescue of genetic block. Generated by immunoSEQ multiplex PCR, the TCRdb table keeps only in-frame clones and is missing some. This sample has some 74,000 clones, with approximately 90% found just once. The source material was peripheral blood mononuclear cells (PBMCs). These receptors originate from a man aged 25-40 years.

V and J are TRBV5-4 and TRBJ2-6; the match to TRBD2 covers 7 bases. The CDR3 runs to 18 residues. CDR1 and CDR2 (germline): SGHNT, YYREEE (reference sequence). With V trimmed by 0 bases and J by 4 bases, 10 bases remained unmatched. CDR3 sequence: CASSLDPGRVTGANVLTF. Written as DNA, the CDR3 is TGTGCCAGCAGCTTGGACCCGGGGAGGGTTACCGGGGCCAACGTCCTGACTTTC.

The CDR3 DNA sequence: TGTGCCAGCAGTTTAGGGACAGGGCCCTACGAGCAGTACTTC. Its translation is CASSLGTGPYEQYF. J is TRBJ2-7 and V is TRBV28; 9 nucleotides agree with TRBD1. J lost 2 bases, V lost 2 bases, and 1 base had no gene match. The germline CDR1 and CDR2 sequences are MDHEN and SYDVKM. The CDR3 is made up of 14 amino acids. Together with reference TRBV28 and TRBJ2-7, the CDR3 gives the full variable domain: DVKVTQSSRYLVKRTGEKVFLECVQDMDHENMFWYRQDPGLGLRLIYFSYDVKMKEKGDIPEGYSVSREKKERFSLILESASTNQTSMYLCASSLGTGPYEQYFGPGTRLTVT.

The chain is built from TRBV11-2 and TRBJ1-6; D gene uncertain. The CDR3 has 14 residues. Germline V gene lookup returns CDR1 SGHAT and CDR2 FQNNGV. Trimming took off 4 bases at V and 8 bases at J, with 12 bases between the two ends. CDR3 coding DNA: TGTGCCAGCAGCTCAAGTCTTGTCGATTCACCCCTCCACTTT. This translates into CASSSSLVDSPLHF.

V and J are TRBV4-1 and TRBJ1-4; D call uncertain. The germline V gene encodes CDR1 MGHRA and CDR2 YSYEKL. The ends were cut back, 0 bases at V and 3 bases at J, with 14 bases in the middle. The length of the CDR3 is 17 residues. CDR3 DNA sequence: TGCGCCAGCAGCCAAGATCCGGGGAAGGTGGCTAATGAAAAACTGTTTTTT. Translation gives CASSQDPGKVANEKLFF.

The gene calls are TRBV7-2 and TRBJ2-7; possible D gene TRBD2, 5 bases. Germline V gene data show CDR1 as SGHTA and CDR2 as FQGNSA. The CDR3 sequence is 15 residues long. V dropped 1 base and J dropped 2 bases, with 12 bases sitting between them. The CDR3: CASSLEAGFAYEQYF. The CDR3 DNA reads TGTGCCAGCAGCTTAGAGGCGGGCTTTGCCTACGAGCAGTACTTC.

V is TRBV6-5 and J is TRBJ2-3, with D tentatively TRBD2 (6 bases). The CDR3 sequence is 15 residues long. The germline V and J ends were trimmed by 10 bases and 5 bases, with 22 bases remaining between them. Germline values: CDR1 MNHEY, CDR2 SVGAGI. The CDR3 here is CAIGSHGGGIDTQYF. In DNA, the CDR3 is TGTGCCATTGGAAGTCATGGGGGAGGCATAGATACGCAGTATTTT.

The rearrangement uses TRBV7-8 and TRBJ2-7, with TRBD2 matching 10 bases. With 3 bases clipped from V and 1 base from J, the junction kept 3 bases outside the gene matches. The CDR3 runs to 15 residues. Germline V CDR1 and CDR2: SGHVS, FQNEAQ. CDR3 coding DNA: TGTGCCAGCAGCTTGCGAGCGGGAGGGTCCTACGAGCAGTACTTC. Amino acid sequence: CASSLRAGGSYEQYF.

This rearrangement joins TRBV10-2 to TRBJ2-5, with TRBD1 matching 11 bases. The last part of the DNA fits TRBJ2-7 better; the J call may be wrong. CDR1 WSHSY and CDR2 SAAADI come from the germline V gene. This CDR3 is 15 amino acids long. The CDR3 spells CASSVPGTGGYEQYF. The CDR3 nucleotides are TGCGCCAGCAGTGTGCCGGGGACAGGGGGCTACGAGCAGTACTTC.

CDR3 loop: CASRNYREGVEQFF. The CDR3 nucleotides are TGTGCCAGCAGGAACTACAGGGAGGGCGTTGAGCAGTTCTTC. V and J are TRBV7-8 and TRBJ2-1; a possible D gene is TRBD2 (7 bases). Germline V CDR1 and CDR2: SGHVS, FQNEAQ. The CDR3 is made up of 14 amino acids. V was shortened by 6 bases and J by 9 bases, with 18 bases between the two germline ends. The full variable domain, rest sourced from reference TRBV7-8 and TRBJ2-1, is GAGVSQSPRYKVAKRGQDVALRCDPISGHVSLFWYQQALGQGPEFLTYFQNEAQLDKSGLPSDRFFAERPEGSVSTLKIQRTQQEDSAVYLCASRNYREGVEQFFGPGTRLTVL.

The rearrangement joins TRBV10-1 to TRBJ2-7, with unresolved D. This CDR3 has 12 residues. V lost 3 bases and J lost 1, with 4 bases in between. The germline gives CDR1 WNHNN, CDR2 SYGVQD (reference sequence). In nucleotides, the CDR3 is TGCGCCAGCAGTGACACGTCCTACGAGCAGTACTTC. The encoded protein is CASSDTSYEQYF.

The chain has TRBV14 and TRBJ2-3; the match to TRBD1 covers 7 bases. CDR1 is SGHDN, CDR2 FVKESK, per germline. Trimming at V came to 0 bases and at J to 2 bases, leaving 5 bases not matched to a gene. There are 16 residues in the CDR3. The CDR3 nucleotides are TGTGCCAGCAGCCAAGATTCAGGGGGAGTCACAGATACGCAGTATTTT. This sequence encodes CASSQDSGGVTDTQYF.

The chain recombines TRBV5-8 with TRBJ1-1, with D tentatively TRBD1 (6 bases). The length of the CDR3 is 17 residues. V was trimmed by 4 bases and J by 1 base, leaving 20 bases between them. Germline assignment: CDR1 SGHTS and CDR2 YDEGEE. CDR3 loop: CASSLTGTRFTNTEAFF. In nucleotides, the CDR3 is TGTGCCAGCAGCCTTACCGGGACACGCTTTACGAACACTGAAGCTTTCTTT.

The CDR3 sequence: CASSLQSPSNEQFF. In DNA, the CDR3 is TGTGCCAGCAGTTTGCAGTCTCCTAGCAATGAGCAGTTCTTC. The chain recombines TRBV27 with TRBJ2-1; D is ambiguous. CDR1 and CDR2 (germline): MNHEY, SMNVEV (reference sequence). The CDR3 is 14 residues long. Trimming removed 3 bases from V and 6 bases from J, with 12 bases in between.

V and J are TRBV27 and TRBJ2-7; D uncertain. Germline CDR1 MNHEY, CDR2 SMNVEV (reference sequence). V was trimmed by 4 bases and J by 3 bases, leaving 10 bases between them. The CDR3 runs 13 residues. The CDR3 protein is CASSSSGFYEQYF. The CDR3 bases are TGTGCCAGCAGTTCCTCGGGTTTCTACGAGCAGTACTTC.

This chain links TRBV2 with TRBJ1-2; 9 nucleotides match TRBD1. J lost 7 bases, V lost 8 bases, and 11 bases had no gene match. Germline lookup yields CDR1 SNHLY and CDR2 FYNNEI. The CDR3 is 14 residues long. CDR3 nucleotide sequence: TGTGCCAGCGGCTATACAGGGGGCGAGGGTGGCTACACCTTC. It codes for CASGYTGGEGGYTF.

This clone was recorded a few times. The CDR3 spells CAWSHLRWEQFF. For the CDR3, the DNA is TGTGCCTGGAGCCACCTCCGATGGGAGCAGTTCTTC. The gene calls are TRBV30 and TRBJ2-1; D gene ambiguous. Trimming stripped 3 bases from V and 10 bases from J, with 13 bases between. This CDR3 is built from 12 residues. Germline assignment: CDR1 GTSNPN and CDR2 SVGIG (reference sequence). Using reference TRBV30 and TRBJ2-1 for the parts outside the CDR3, the full variable domain is SQTIHQWPATLVQPVGSPLSLECTVEGTSNPNLYWYRQAAGRGLQLLFYSVGIGQISSEVPQNLSASRPQDRQFILSSKKLLLSDSGFYLCAWSHLRWEQFFGPGTRLTVL.

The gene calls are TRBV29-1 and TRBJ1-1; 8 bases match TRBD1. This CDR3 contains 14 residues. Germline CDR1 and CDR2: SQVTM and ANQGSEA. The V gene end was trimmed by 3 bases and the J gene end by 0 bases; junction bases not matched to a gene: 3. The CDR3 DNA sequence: TGCAGCGTTGATCTGACAGGGGTGAACACTGAAGCTTTCTTT. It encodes CSVDLTGVNTEAFF. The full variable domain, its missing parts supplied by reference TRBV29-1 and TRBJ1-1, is SAVISQKPSRDICQRGTSLTIQCQVDSQVTMMFWYRQQPGQSLTLIATANQGSEATYESGFVIDKFPISRPNLTFSTLTVSNMSPEDSSIYLCSVDLTGVNTEAFFGQGTRLTVV.

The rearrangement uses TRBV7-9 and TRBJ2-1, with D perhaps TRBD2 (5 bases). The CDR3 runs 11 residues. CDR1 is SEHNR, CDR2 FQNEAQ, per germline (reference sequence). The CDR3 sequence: CGGGLYNEQFF. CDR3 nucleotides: TGTGGCGGCGGGCTCTACAATGAGCAGTTCTTC. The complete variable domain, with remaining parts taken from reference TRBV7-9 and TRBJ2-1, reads DTGVSQNPRHKITKRGQNVTFRCDPISEHNRLYWYRQTLGQGPEFLTYFQNEAQLEKSRLLSDRFSAERPKGSFSTLEIQRTEQGDSAMYLCGGGLYNEQFFGPGTRLTVL.

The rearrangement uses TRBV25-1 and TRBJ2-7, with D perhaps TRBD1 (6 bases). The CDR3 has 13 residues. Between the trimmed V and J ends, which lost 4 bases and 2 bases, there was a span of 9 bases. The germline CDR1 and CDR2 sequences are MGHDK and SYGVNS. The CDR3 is CASSATGAYEQYF. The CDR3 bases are TGTGCCAGCAGTGCGACAGGAGCCTACGAGCAGTACTTC.

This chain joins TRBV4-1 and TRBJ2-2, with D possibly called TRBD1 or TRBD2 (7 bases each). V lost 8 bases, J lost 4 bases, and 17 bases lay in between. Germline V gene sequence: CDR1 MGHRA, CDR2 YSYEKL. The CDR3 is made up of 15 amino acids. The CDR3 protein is CASEKGAGVTGELFF. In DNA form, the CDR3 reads TGCGCCAGCGAAAAGGGGGCGGGAGTCACCGGGGAGCTGTTTTTT.

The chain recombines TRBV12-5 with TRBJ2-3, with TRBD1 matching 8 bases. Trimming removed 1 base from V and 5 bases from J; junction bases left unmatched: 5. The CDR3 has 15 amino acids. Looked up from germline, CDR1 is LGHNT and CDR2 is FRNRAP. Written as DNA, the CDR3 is TGTGCTAGTGGTTTGGGGACAGGGATTGGAGATACGCAGTATTTT. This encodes CASGLGTGIGDTQYF.

CDR3 in amino acids: CASSPDRGNQPQHF. Here the CDR3 DNA reads TGTGCCAGCAGCCCCGACAGGGGCAATCAGCCCCAGCATTTT. V is TRBV27 and J is TRBJ1-5; 7 nucleotides line up with TRBD1. The CDR3 is 14 residues long. Germline CDR1 MNHEY, CDR2 SMNVEV (reference sequence). V gave up 6 bases and J gave up 2 bases; unmatched junction bases: 4.

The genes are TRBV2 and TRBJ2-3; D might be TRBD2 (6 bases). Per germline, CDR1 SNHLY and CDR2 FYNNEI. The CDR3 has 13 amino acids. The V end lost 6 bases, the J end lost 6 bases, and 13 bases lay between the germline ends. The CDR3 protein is CASRRGLFDTQYF. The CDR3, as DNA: TGTGCCAGCAGGAGGGGACTCTTTGATACGCAGTATTTT.

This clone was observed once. CDR3 DNA sequence: TGTGCCAGCAGCCAAGAAGCTAGCGGGAGTGCAGATACGCAGTATTTT. Its protein product is CASSQEASGSADTQYF. This chain links TRBV4-2 with TRBJ2-3; 10 bases are shared with TRBD2. CDR1 is LGHNA and CDR2 is YNFKEQ in the germline V gene. Trimming at V came to 0 bases and at J to 4 bases, leaving 4 bases not matched to a gene. There are 16 residues in the CDR3.

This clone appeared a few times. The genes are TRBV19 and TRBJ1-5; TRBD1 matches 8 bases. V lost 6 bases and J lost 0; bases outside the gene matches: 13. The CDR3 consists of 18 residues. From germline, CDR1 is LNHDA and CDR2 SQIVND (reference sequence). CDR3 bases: TGTGCCAGTAGGACCTCCGGGACAGGAAAATATAGCAATCAGCCCCAGCATTTT. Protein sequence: CASRTSGTGKYSNQPQHF.

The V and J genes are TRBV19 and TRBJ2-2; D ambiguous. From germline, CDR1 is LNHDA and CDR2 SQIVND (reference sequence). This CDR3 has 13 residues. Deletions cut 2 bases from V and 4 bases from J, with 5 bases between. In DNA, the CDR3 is TGTGCCAGTAGTATACTTACCACCGGGGAGCTGTTTTTT. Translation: CASSILTTGELFF.

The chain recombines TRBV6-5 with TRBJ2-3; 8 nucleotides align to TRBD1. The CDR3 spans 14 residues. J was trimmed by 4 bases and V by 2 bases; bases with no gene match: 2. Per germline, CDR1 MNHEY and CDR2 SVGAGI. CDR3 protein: CASSYGQGADTQYF. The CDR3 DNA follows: TGTGCCAGCAGTTACGGACAGGGAGCAGATACGCAGTATTTT.